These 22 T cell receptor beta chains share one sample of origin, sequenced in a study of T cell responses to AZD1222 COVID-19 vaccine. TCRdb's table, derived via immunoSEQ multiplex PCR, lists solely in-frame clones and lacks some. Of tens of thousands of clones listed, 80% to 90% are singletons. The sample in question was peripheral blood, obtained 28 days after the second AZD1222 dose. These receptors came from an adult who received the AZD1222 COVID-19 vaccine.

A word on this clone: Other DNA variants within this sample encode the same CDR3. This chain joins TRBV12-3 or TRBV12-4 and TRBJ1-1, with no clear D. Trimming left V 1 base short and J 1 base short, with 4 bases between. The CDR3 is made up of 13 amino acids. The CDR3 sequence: CASSLGPNTEAFF. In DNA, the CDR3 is TGTGCCAGCAGTTTAGGGCCGAACACTGAAGCTTTCTTT.

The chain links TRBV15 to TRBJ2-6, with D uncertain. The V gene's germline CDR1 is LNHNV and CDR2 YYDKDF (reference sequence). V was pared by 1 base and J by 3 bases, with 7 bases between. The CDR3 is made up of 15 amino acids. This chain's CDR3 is CATSRGGDGANVLTF. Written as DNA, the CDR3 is TGTGCCACCAGCAGAGGGGGTGATGGGGCCAACGTCCTGACTTTC.

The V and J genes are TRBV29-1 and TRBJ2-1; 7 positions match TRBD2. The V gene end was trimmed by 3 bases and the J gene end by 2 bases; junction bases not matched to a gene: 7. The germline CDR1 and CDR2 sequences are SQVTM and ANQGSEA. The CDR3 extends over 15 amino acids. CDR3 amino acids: CSVEGGSSTYNEQFF. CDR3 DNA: TGCAGCGTTGAGGGCGGGAGCTCTACCTACAATGAGCAGTTCTTC.

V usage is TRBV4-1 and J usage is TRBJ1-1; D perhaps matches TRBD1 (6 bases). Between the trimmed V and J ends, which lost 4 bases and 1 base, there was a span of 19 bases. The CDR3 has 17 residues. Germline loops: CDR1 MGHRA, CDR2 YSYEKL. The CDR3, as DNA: TGCGCCAGCAGCCTCAGTACGGGGGGCGACCGGAACACTGAAGCTTTCTTT. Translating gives CASSLSTGGDRNTEAFF.

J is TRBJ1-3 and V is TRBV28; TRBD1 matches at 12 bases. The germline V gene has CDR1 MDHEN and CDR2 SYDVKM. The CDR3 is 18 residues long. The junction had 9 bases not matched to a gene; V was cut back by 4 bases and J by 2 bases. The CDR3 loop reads CASSSSGTGGLAGNTIYF. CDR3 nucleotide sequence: TGTGCCAGCAGTTCCTCCGGGACAGGGGGCTTAGCTGGAAACACCATATATTTT.

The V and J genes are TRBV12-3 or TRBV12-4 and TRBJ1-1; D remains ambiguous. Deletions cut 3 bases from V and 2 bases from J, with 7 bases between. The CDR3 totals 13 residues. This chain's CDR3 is CASSLSGNTEAFF. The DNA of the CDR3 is TGTGCCAGCAGTTTGTCTGGAAACACTGAAGCTTTCTTT.

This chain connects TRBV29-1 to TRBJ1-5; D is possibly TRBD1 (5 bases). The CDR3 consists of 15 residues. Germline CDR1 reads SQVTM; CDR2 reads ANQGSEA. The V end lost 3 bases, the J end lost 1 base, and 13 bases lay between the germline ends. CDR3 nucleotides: TGCAGCGTTGAGACACCGTGGGGGAGCAATCAGCCCCAGCATTTT. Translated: CSVETPWGSNQPQHF.

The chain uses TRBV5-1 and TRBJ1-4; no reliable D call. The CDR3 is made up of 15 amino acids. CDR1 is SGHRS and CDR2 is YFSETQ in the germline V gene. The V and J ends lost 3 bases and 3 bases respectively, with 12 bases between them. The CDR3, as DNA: TGCGCCAGCAGCTCTGGAAATCGGGCTAATGAAAAACTGTTTTTT. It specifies CASSSGNRANEKLFF.

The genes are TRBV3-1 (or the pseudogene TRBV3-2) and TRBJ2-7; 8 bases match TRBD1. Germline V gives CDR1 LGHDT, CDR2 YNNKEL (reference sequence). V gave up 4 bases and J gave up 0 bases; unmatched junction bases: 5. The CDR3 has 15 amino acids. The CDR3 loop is CASSLGQVRSYEQYF. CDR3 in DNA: TGTGCCAGCAGCCTGGGACAGGTACGCTCCTACGAGCAGTACTTC.

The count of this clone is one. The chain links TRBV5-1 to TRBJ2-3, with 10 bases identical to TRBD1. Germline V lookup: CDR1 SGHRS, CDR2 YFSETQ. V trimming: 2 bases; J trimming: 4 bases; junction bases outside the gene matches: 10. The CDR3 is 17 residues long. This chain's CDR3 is CASSLPTGGGSADTQYF. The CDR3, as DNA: TGCGCCAGCAGCTTACCGACAGGGGGCGGATCCGCAGATACGCAGTATTTT. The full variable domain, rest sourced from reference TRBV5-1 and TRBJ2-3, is KAGVTQTPRYLIKTRGQQVTLSCSPISGHRSVSWYQQTPGQGLQFLFEYFSETQRNKGNFPGRFSGRQFSNSRSEMNVSTLELGDSALYLCASSLPTGGGSADTQYFGPGTRLTVL.

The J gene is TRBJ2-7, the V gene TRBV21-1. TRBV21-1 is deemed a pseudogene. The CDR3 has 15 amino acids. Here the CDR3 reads CASSTRGPQLYEQYF. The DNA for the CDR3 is TGTGCCAGCAGTACTAGGGGACCGCAACTCTACGAGCAGTACTTC.

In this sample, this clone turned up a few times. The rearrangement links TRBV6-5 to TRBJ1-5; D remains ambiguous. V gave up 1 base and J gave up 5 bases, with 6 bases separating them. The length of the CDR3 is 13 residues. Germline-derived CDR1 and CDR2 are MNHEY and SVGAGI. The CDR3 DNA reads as TGTGCCAGCAGTTACTTACCGGATCAGCCCCAGCATTTT. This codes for CASSYLPDQPQHF.

In DNA form, the CDR3 reads TGTGCCAGCAGCTCCTTTAATCAGCCCCAGCATTTT. It translates to CASSSFNQPQHF. The V call is TRBV7-9, the J call TRBJ1-5; D not resolved. This CDR3 has 12 residues. CDR1 and CDR2 from the germline V gene are SEHNR and FQNEAQ (reference sequence). Trimming took 4 bases from V and 4 from J, leaving 5 bases between them.

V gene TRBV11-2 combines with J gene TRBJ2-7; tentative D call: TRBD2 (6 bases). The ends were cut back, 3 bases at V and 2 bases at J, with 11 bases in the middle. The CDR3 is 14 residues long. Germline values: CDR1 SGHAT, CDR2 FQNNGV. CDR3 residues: CASSLGGGAYEQYF. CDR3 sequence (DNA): TGTGCCAGCAGCTTGGGAGGCGGTGCCTACGAGCAGTACTTC.

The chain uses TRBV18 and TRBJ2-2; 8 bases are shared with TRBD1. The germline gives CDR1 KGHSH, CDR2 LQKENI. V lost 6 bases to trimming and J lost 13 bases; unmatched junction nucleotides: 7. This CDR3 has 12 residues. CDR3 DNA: TGTGCCAGCTCGGCTTACGGACAGGGGCTGTTTTTT. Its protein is CASSAYGQGLFF.

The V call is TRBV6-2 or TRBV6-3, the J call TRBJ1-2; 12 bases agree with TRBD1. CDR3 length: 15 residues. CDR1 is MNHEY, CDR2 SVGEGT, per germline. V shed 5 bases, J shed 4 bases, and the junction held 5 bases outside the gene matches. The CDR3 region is CASSLPGQGAYGYTF. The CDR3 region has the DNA TGTGCCAGCAGTCTCCCGGGACAGGGGGCCTATGGCTACACCTTC.

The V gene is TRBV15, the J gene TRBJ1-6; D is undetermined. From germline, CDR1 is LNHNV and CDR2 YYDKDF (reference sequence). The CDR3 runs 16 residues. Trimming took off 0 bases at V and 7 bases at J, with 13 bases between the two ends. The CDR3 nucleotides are TGTGCCACCAGCAGAGATCCCGCAGGAGTAAATTCACCCCTCCACTTT. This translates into CATSRDPAGVNSPLHF.

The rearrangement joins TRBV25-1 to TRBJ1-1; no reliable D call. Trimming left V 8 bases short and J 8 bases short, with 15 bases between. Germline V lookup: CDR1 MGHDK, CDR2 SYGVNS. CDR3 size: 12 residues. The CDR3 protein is CASSEASGEAFF. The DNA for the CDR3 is TGTGCCAGCTCCGAAGCGTCGGGCGAAGCTTTCTTT.

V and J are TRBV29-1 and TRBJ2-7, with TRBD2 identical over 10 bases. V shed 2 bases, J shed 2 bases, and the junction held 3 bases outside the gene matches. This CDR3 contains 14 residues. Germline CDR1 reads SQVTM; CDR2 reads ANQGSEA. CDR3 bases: TGCAGCGTTGAAAGGCTAGCGGGAGCCTACGAGCAGTACTTC. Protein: CSVERLAGAYEQYF.

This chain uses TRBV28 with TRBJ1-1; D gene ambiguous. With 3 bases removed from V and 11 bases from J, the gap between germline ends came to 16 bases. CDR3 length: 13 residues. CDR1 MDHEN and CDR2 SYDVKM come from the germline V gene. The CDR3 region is CASSFGSARTAFF. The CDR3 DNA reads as TGTGCCAGCAGTTTCGGTTCTGCGAGGACGGCTTTCTTT.

CDR3 sequence: CASSLFGRASGSEQYF. Here the CDR3 DNA reads TGTGCCAGCAGCTTATTCGGTCGGGCTAGCGGGAGCGAGCAGTACTTC. This rearrangement joins TRBV7-2 to TRBJ2-7; 10 bases align to TRBD2. Germline lookup yields CDR1 SGHTA and CDR2 FQGNSA. There are 16 residues in the CDR3. V shed 2 bases, J shed 6 bases, and the junction held 10 bases outside the gene matches.

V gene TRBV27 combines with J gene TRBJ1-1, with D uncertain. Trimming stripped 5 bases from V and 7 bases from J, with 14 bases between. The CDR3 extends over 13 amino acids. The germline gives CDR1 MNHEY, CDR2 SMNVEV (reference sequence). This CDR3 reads CASSPRVDGEAFF. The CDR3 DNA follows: TGTGCCAGCAGTCCCCGGGTCGACGGTGAAGCTTTCTTT.